These 18 T cell receptor beta chains came from one sample sequenced in a study of blood T cell repertoires in COVID-19 (dated by TCRdb to about 2020). Library creation used the immunoSEQ multiplex PCR assay. TCRdb retrieved this table from immuneACCESS and kept in-frame rearrangements only. Not all clones are present; in checked studies, unresolved V genes account for under half, and no reason is known for the remainder. A total of about 69,000 clones appear in this sample, about 85% of them only once. Less than 3% of the sample is in the top ten clones. Material: peripheral blood. These receptors all come from an elderly man with acute or convalescent COVID-19.

The chain uses TRBV5-6 and TRBJ2-1; D unresolved. The germline gives CDR1 SGHDT, CDR2 YYEEEE. The CDR3 runs to 14 residues. V was shortened by 7 bases and J by 0 bases, with 11 bases between the two germline ends. For the CDR3, the DNA is TGTGCCAGCGATTATATGAGCTCCTACAATGAGCAGTTCTTC. This translates into CASDYMSSYNEQFF. Full variable domain (outside the CDR3, taken from reference TRBV5-6 and TRBJ2-1): DAGVTQSPTHLIKTRGQQVTLRCSPKSGHDTVSWYQQALGQGPQFIFQYYEEEERQRGNFPDRFSGHQFPNYSSELNVNALLLGDSALYLCASDYMSSYNEQFFGPGTRLTVL.

The J gene is TRBJ2-2, the V gene TRBV10-3; 9 bases are shared with TRBD1. The CDR3 is 14 residues long. From germline, CDR1 is ENHRY and CDR2 SYGVKD. V shed 10 bases, J shed 4 bases, and the junction held 7 bases outside the gene matches. CDR3 DNA: TGTGCCAACAAGGGACAGGGAGCCACCGGGGAGCTGTTTTTT. This translates into CANKGQGATGELFF.

The chain employs TRBV30 and TRBJ1-5; 7 bases are shared with TRBD1. There are 14 residues in the CDR3. Germline trimming cut 5 bases from V and 2 bases from J; bases unmatched to any gene: 6. CDR1 and CDR2 from the germline V gene are GTSNPN and SVGIG (reference sequence). CDR3 region: CAWDSRGGNQPQHF. In DNA form, the CDR3 reads TGTGCCTGGGATAGCAGGGGGGGCAATCAGCCCCAGCATTTT.

To note about this clone: A junction boundary mismatches the germline segment, possibly from a read error. The chain combines TRBV5-1 with TRBJ2-5; D is uncertain. Germline V lookup: CDR1 SGHRS, CDR2 YFSETQ. The CDR3 totals 14 residues. This chain's CDR3 is CASSLFNYQETQYF. The DNA for the CDR3 is TGCGCCAGCAGCTTGTTTAATTACCAAGAGACTCAGTACTTC.

The table lists this clone with a count of one. The chain couples TRBV6-6 to TRBJ1-1, with TRBD1 as a possible D gene (6 bases). CDR1 is MNHNY and CDR2 is SVGAGI in the germline V gene (reference sequence). CDR3 size: 14 residues. Deletions cut 1 base from V and 4 bases from J, with 10 bases between. The CDR3 region is CASSYLQGSTEAFF. The CDR3 DNA reads TGTGCCAGCAGTTACTTACAGGGATCCACTGAAGCTTTCTTT.

The V call is TRBV3-1 (or the pseudogene TRBV3-2), the J call TRBJ2-2; a weak D match, TRBD2 (5 bases). V shed 7 bases and J shed 1 base, with 13 bases lying between them. From germline, CDR1 is LGHDT and CDR2 YNNKEL (reference sequence). This CDR3 contains 15 residues. For the CDR3, the DNA is TGTGCCAGCACCTTTTCAGAGGGGAACACCGGGGAGCTGTTTTTT. This translates into CASTFSEGNTGELFF.

Only one count was recorded for this clone. The chain joins TRBV28 to TRBJ1-2; the D gene is possibly TRBD1 (6 bases). This CDR3 is 12 amino acids long. Germline values: CDR1 MDHEN, CDR2 SYDVKM. The germline V and J ends were trimmed by 3 bases and 8 bases, with 10 bases remaining between them. CDR3: CASSLQGNGYTF. The CDR3 DNA sequence: TGTGCCAGCAGTTTGCAGGGGAACGGCTACACCTTC.

This rearrangement joins TRBV6-5 to TRBJ2-7; D is possibly TRBD2 (6 bases). V was cut by 0 bases and J by 5 bases, with 14 bases left in between. Germline V CDR1 and CDR2: MNHEY, SVGAGI. The CDR3 spans 15 residues. CDR3 DNA sequence: TGTGCCAGCAGTTACTCGACTCCCGGGAGAAACGAGCAGTACTTC. As protein: CASSYSTPGRNEQYF.

This clone occurred once. This chain uses TRBV19 with TRBJ2-1, with TRBD2 identical over 14 bases. The germline V gene encodes CDR1 LNHDA and CDR2 SQIVND (reference sequence). V gave up 2 bases and J gave up 6 bases; unmatched junction bases: 9. CDR3 length equals 18 residues. Here the CDR3 reads CASSIYKGLAGAFNEQFF. The CDR3 DNA follows: TGTGCCAGTAGTATATACAAGGGACTAGCGGGAGCTTTCAATGAGCAGTTCTTC.

The rearrangement uses TRBV6-4 and TRBJ2-1; 10 bases are shared with TRBD2. CDR3 length: 16 amino acids. J was trimmed by 0 bases and V by 4 bases; bases with no gene match: 3. Germline CDR1 is MRHNA and CDR2 is SNTAGT. As DNA, the CDR3 is TGTGCCAGCAGTGTCGCTAGCGGGAGCTCCTACAATGAGCAGTTCTTC. Translating gives CASSVASGSSYNEQFF.

A few counts support this clone. The chain couples TRBV6-5 to TRBJ1-1, with D possibly TRBD1 on 5 matching bases. The CDR3 is made up of 14 amino acids. The V gene lost 4 bases and the J gene lost 1 base, with 10 bases spanning the gap. Germline CDR1 MNHEY, CDR2 SVGAGI. CDR3 protein: CASSLRGPNTEAFF. The CDR3 DNA reads as TGTGCCAGCAGTTTGCGGGGCCCGAACACTGAAGCTTTCTTT.

V and J are TRBV18 and TRBJ1-4; 7 bases agree with TRBD1. The CDR3 consists of 14 residues. Germline assignment: CDR1 KGHSH and CDR2 LQKENI. J gave up 7 bases and V 3 bases, and 5 bases lay outside the gene matches. The DNA of the CDR3 is TGTGCCAGCTCACCTCCGACAGGGTTTGAAAAACTGTTTTTT. It codes for CASSPPTGFEKLFF. Complete variable domain (other parts from reference TRBV18 and TRBJ1-4): NAGVMQNPRHLVRRRGQEARLRCSPMKGHSHVYWYRQLPEEGLKFMVYLQKENIIDESGMPKERFSAEFPKEGPSILRIQQVVRGDSAAYFCASSPPTGFEKLFFGSGTQLSVL.

This sequence joins TRBV6-5 and TRBJ1-2, with 8 nucleotides matching TRBD1. Germline CDR1 is MNHEY and CDR2 is SVGAGI. The CDR3 runs to 15 residues. The V gene end was trimmed by 6 bases and the J gene end by 8 bases; junction bases not matched to a gene: 14. The CDR3 loop reads CASSSRRGREYGYTF. Written as DNA, the CDR3 is TGTGCCAGCAGCTCCCGCAGGGGGCGGGAATACGGCTACACCTTC.

The chain links TRBV19 to TRBJ1-5, with D uncertain. CDR3 length equals 16 residues. Trimming took 2 bases from V and 0 from J, leaving 11 bases between them. The germline V gene has CDR1 LNHDA and CDR2 SQIVND (reference sequence). This CDR3 reads CASSIMPDYSNQPQHF. CDR3 DNA sequence: TGTGCCAGTAGTATAATGCCAGACTATAGCAATCAGCCCCAGCATTTT. The whole variable domain, filled in from reference TRBV19 and TRBJ1-5, reads DGGITQSPKYLFRKEGQNVTLSCEQNLNHDAMYWYRQDPGQGLRLIYYSQIVNDFQKGDIAEGYSVSREKKESFPLTVTSAQKNPTAFYLCASSIMPDYSNQPQHFGDGTRLSIL.

The chain combines TRBV29-1 with TRBJ2-3, with D maybe TRBD1 (6 bases). Germline V CDR1 and CDR2: SQVTM, ANQGSEA. The CDR3 contains 13 residues. Deletions cut 5 bases from V and 2 bases from J, with 11 bases between. The CDR3: CSVQGTNTDTQYF. CDR3 DNA sequence: TGCAGCGTTCAGGGGACGAACACAGATACGCAGTATTTT.

The V call is TRBV5-4, the J call TRBJ1-1; TRBD1 is a possible D gene (6 bases). Trimming took 2 bases from V and 7 from J, leaving 9 bases between them. Per germline, CDR1 SGHNT and CDR2 YYREEE (reference sequence). This CDR3 region has 12 residues. As DNA, the CDR3 is TGTGCCAGCAGCTTTCGGGACATTGAAGCTTTCTTT. Its translation is CASSFRDIEAFF.

The gene calls are TRBV27 and TRBJ1-2, with a possible D match to TRBD1 (6 bases). CDR1 is MNHEY, CDR2 SMNVEV, per germline (reference sequence). Trimming took 2 bases from V and 4 from J, leaving 8 bases between them. The CDR3 consists of 13 residues. The CDR3 DNA follows: TGTGCCAGCAGTTTAAACAGGGCCTATGGCTACACCTTC. Translation: CASSLNRAYGYTF.

This chain's CDR3 is CASSLRQGIADQPQHF. The DNA of the CDR3 is TGTGCCAGCAGCCTCAGACAGGGTATTGCTGATCAGCCCCAGCATTTT. V gene TRBV7-8 combines with J gene TRBJ1-5, with 7 bases that match TRBD1. This CDR3 is 16 amino acids long. Germline assignment: CDR1 SGHVS and CDR2 FQNEAQ. V lost 5 bases to trimming and J lost 5 bases; unmatched junction nucleotides: 12.